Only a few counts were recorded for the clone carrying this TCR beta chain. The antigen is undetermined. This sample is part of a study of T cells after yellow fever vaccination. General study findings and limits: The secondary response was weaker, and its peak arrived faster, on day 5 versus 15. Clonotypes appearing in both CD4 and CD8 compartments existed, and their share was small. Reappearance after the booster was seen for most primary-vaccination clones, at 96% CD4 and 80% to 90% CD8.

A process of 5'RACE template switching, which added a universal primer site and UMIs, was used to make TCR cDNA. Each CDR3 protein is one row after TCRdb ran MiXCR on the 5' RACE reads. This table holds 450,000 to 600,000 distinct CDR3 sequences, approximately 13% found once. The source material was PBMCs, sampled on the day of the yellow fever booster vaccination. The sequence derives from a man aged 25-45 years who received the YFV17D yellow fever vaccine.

The CDR3 DNA reads TGTGCCAGCAGCCTCATCCACACCGGGGAGCTGTTTTTT. As protein: CASSLIHTGELFF. The chain employs TRBV28 and TRBJ2-2; no firm D call. Germline V lookup: CDR1 MDHEN, CDR2 SYDVKM. V was shortened by 6 bases and J by 3 bases, with 8 bases between the two germline ends. The CDR3 is made up of 13 amino acids.